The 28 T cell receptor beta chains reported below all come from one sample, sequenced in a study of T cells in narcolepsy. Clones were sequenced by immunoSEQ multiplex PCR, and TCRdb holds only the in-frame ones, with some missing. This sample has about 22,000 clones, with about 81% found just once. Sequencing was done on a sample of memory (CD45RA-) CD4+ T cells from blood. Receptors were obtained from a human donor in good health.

CDR3 protein: CASSLAGRARGTQYF. The CDR3 DNA follows: TGCGCCAGCAGCTTGGCGGGGAGGGCTCGAGGGACCCAGTACTTC. The chain carries TRBV5-1 and TRBJ2-5; 7 bases line up with TRBD2. CDR3 length equals 15 residues. J gave up 7 bases and V 0 bases, and 9 bases lay outside the gene matches. Germline V lookup: CDR1 SGHRS, CDR2 YFSETQ.

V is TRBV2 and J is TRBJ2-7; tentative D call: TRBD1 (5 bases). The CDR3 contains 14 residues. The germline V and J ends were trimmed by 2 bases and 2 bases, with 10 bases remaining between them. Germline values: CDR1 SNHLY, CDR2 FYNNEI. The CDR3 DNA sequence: TGTGCCAGCAGTGAAAGGGCAGGGACCTACGAGCAGTACTTC. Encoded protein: CASSERAGTYEQYF.

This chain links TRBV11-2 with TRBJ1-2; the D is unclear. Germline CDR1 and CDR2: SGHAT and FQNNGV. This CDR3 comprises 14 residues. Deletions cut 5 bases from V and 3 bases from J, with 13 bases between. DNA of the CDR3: TGTGCCAGCAGCGCCGACACTATTTACTATGGCTACACCTTC. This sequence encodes CASSADTIYYGYTF.

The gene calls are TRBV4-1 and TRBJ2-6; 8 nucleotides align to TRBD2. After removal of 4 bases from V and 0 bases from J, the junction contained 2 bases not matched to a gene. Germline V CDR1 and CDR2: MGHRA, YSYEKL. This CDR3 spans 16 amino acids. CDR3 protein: CASSLGGGSGANVLTF. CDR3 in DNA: TGCGCCAGCAGCCTCGGGGGGGGCTCTGGGGCCAACGTCCTGACTTTC.

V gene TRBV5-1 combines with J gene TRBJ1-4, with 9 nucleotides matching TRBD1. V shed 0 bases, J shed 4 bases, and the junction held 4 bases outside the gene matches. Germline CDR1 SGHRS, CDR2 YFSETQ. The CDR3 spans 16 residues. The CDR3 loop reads CASSLGVTGGNEKLFF. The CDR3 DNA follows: TGCGCCAGCAGCTTGGGGGTGACAGGGGGTAATGAAAAACTGTTTTTT.

CDR3 residues: CASSLTGNTGELFF. The CDR3 DNA is TGTGCCAGCAGCTTGACAGGGAACACCGGGGAGCTGTTTTTT. The chain couples TRBV7-2 to TRBJ2-2, with D tentatively TRBD1 (6 bases). The CDR3 runs 14 residues. The V end was cut by 3 bases, the J end by 1 base, with 6 bases between. The V gene's germline CDR1 is SGHTA and CDR2 FQGNSA.

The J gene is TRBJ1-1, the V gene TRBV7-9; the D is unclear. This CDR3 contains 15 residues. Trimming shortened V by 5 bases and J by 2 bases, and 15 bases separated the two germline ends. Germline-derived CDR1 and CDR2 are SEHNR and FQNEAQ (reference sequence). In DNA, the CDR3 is TGTGCCAGCAGCCCCGACATGAGTTTAAACACTGAAGCTTTCTTT. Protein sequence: CASSPDMSLNTEAFF.

This CDR3 reads CASSPIQGEETQYF. The CDR3 DNA reads TGTGCCAGCTCACCCATACAGGGAGAAGAGACCCAGTACTTC. The chain links TRBV18 to TRBJ2-5; possibly TRBD1 for D (6 bases). Trimming pared 3 bases from V and 3 bases from J, leaving 11 bases between. This CDR3 spans 14 amino acids. The germline CDR1 and CDR2 sequences are KGHSH and LQKENI.

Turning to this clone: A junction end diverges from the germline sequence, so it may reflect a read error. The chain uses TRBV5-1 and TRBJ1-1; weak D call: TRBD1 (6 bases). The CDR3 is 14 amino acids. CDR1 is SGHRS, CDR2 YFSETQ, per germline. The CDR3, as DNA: TGCGCCAGCAGCTTGGGGGGGCGCTTGACTGAAGCTTCCTTT. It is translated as CASSLGGRLTEASF.

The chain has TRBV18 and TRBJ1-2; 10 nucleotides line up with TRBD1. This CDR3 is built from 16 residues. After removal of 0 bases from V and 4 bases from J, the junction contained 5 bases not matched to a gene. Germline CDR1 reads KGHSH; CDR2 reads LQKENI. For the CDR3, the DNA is TGTGCCAGCTCACCACCGGTGGGGACAGGGGCCTATGGCTACACCTTC. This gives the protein CASSPPVGTGAYGYTF.

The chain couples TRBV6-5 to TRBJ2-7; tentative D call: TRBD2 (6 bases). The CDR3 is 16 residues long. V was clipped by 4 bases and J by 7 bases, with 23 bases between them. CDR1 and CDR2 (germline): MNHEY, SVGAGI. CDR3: CASSFRSGVTTQEQYF. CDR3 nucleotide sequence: TGTGCCAGCAGTTTCCGGTCGGGGGTTACTACGCAGGAGCAGTACTTC.

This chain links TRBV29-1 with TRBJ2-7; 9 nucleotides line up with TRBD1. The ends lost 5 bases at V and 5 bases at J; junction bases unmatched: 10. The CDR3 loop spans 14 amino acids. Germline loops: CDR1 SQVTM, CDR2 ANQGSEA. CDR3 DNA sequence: TGCAGCGTTTCAGGGACAGGGATCGTGGACGAGCAGTACTTC. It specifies CSVSGTGIVDEQYF.

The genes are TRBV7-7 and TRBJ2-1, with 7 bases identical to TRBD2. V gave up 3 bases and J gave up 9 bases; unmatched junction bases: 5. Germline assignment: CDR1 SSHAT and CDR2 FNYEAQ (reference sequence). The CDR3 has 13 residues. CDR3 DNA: TGTGCCAGCAGCTTGGGGAGGGAAGGTGAGCAGTTCTTC. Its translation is CASSLGREGEQFF.

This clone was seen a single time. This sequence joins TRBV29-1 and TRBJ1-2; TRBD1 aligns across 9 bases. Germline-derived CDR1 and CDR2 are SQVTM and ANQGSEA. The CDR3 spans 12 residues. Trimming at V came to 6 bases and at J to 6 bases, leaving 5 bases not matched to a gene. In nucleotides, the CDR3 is TGCAGCGTCGGGACAGGGCGCCATGGCTACACCTTC. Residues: CSVGTGRHGYTF. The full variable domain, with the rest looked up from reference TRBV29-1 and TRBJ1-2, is SAVISQKPSRDICQRGTSLTIQCQVDSQVTMMFWYRQQPGQSLTLIATANQGSEATYESGFVIDKFPISRPNLTFSTLTVSNMSPEDSSIYLCSVGTGRHGYTFGSGTRLTVV.

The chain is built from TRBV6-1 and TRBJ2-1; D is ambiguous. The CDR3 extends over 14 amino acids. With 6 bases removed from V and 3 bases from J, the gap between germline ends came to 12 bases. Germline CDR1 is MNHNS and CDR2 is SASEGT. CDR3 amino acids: CASRDLGLYNEQFF. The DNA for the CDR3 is TGTGCCAGCAGGGACCTCGGCCTCTACAATGAGCAGTTCTTC.

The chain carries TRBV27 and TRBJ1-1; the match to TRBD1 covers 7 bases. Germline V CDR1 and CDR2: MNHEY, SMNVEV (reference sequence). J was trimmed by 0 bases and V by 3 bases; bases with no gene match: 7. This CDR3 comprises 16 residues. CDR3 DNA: TGTGCCAGCAGTTTTAACAGGGGACGGATGAACACTGAAGCTTTCTTT. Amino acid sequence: CASSFNRGRMNTEAFF.

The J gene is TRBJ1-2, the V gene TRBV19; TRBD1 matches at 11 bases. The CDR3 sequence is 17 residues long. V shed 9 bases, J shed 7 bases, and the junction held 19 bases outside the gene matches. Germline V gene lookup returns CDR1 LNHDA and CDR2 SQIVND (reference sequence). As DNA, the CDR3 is TGTGCCAGCTCCGGACAGGGGGCGCGGATTACGATGGGTGGCTACACCTTC. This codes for CASSGQGARITMGGYTF.

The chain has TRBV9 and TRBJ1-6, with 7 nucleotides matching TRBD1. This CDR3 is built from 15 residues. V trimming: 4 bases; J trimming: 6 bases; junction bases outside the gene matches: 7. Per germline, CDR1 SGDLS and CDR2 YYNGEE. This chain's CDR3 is CASSPRAGGNSPLHF. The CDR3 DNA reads TGTGCCAGCAGCCCACGGGCAGGGGGTAATTCACCCCTCCACTTT.

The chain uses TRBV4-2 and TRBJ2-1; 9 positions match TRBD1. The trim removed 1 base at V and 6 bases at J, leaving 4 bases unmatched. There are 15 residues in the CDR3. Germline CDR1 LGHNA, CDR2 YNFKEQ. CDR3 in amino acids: CASSQADRGVNEQFF. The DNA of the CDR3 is TGTGCCAGCAGCCAAGCGGACAGGGGTGTCAATGAGCAGTTCTTC.

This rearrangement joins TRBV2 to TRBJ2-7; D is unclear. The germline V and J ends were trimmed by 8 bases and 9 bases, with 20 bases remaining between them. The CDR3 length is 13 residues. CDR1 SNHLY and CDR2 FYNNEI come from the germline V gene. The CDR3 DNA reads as TGTGCCAGCTGTCCCCAGCAACTCGGCGGGCAGTACTTC. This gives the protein CASCPQQLGGQYF.

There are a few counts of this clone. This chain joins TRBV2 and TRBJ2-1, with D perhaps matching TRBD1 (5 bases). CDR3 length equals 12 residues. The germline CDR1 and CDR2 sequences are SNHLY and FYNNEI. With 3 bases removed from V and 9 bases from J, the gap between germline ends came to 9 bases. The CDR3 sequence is CASSESRVEQFF. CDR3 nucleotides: TGTGCCAGCAGTGAGAGCAGGGTTGAGCAGTTCTTC.

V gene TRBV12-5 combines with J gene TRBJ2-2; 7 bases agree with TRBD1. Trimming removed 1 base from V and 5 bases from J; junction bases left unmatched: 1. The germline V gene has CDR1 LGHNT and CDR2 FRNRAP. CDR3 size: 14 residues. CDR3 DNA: TGTGCTAGTGGTTTGGGACAGGGAACCGGGGAGCTGTTTTTT. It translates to CASGLGQGTGELFF.

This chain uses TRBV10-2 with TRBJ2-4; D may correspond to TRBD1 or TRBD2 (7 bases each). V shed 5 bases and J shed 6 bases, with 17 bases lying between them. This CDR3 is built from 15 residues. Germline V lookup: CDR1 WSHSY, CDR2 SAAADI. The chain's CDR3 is CASSTSAGGGNIQYF. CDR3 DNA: TGCGCCAGCAGTACTAGTGCAGGGGGGGGAAACATTCAGTACTTC.

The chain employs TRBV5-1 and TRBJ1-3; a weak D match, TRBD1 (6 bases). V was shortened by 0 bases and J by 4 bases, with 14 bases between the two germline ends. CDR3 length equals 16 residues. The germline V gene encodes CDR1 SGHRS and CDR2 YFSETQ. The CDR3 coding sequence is TGCGCCAGCAGCTTGGCTCCGGGGGCGAACGGAAACACCATATATTTT. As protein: CASSLAPGANGNTIYF.

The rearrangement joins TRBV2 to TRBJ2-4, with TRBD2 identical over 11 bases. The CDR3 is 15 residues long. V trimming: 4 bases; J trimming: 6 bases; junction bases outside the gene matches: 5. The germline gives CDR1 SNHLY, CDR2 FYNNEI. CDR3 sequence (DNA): TGTGCCAGCAGTGTGACTAGCGGGGTGGGAAACATTCAGTACTTC. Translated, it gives CASSVTSGVGNIQYF.

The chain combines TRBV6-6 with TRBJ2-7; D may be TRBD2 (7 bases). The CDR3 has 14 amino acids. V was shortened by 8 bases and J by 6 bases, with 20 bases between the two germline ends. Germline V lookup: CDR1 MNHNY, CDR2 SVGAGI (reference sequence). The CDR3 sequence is CASGRLGGAVEQYF. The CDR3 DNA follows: TGTGCCAGCGGGAGATTGGGGGGGGCTGTCGAGCAGTACTTC.

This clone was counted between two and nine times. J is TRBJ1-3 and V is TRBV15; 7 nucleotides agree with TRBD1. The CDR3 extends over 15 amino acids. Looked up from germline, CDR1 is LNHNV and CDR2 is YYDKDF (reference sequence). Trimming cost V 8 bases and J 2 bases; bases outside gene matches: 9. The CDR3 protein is CATENKGAAGNTIYF. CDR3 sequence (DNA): TGTGCCACCGAAAACAAGGGGGCGGCTGGAAACACCATATATTTT. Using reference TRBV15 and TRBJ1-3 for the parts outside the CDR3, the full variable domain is DAMVIQNPRYQVTQFGKPVTLSCSQTLNHNVMYWYQQKSSQAPKLLFHYYDKDFNNEADTPDNFQSRRPNTSFCFLDIRSPGLGDTAMYLCATENKGAAGNTIYFGEGSWLTVV.

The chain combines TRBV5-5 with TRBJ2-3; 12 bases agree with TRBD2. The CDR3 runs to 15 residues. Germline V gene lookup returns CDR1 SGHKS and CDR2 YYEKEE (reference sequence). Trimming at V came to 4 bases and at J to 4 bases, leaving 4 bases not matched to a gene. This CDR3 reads CASSNWTSGADTQYF. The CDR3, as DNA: TGTGCCAGCAGCAACTGGACTAGCGGGGCAGATACGCAGTATTTT.